The clone carrying this T cell receptor beta chain was observed a handful of times. The antigen is not known. This specimen belongs to a study of T cell responses to AZD1222 COVID-19 vaccine. Study summary: Combined were second doses at about 4 or about 12 weeks. Broader study findings: Mapped onto spike, vaccine-associated CD4 TCRs spanned it and were dominant at 160-218 and 743-854. With two AZD1222 doses given, Spike-specific TCR breadth and depth both rose. Females made up more of the donors, who were largely white British, and clonal diversity may have come out too low.

Here immunoSEQ multiplex PCR was the method, and the copy in TCRdb shows in-frame clones only, minus some. In the table there are roughly 120,000 clones, approximately 85% of which are singletons. The CDR3 totals 15 residues. The germline gives CDR1 MNHEY, CDR2 SVGAGI. The germline V and J ends were trimmed by 6 bases and 4 bases, with 18 bases remaining between them. The receptor's source is an adult in good health. The V call is TRBV6-5, the J call TRBJ1-2, with D perhaps TRBD1 (6 bases). The sequencing here drew on peripheral blood, taken on day 0 of AZD1222 vaccination. The CDR3 nucleotides read TGTGCCAGCAGGACAGGTTGGACAGTCTCCTATGGCTACACCTTC. Translating it yields CASRTGWTVSYGYTF.